Detailed here is one T cell receptor (beta chain). Its target antigen remains unknown. Base qualities are not at hand, and no much larger clone is one base apart. A second Seattle source provided samples from volunteer blood donors who had recovered from COVID-19. Collaborating institutions collected whole blood in K2EDTA tubes following their own protocols. For TCRbeta analysis, collaborators shipped samples in one of three forms: frozen whole blood, isolated PBMCs, or DNA extracted from either of those sample types. These data belong to a study of blood T cell repertoires in COVID-19 (dated by TCRdb to between 2020 and 2021). Concerning the study at large: Samples from collaborators originated in the United States, Italy and Spain and spanned both the acute and convalescent phases of COVID-19. The prospective study material was composed of cDNA or gDNA derived from T cells, B-cell-depleted T cells, or PBMCs. Subjects who had been exposed to COVID-19, were actively infected with it, or had recovered from it provided the deeply sampled blood TCRbeta repertoires that made up the dataset. The repertoires were released in a freely available public database meant as a resource for research on the immune response to SARS-CoV-2. The samples were drawn from two sources: the first 160 participants of the ongoing ImmuneRACE study, and 1,200 or so subjects contributed by 6 global collaborators. A de-identified subject ID, COVID-19 status, age in years and sex were almost always included in the sample metadata. HLA class I and class II types, where available, came from metadata supplied by the sample provider rather than from assay-based typing. The study at large found these results: Clinical and demographic metadata were provided uncurated, with the amount varying by source and participant.

TCRbeta CDR3 regions were amplified from genomic DNA using the immunoSEQ Assay, a bias-controlled multiplex PCR. In the source study's methods: Nucleated cell counts per sample were estimated from amplification of reference gene primers within the assay. Sequence reads were collapsed and filtered to measure the absolute abundance of every unique TCRbeta CDR3 rearrangement. For each sample, productive Simpson clonality was calculated as the square root of Simpson's diversity index over productive rearrangements. What TCRdb holds here is the immuneACCESS table cut down to in-frame rearrangements. Part of the clones is not present; checked against another copy, under half of the missing clones reflect an unresolved V gene, and the others are unexplained. V and J calls and clone size are copied from that table; D and trimming were computed from the DNA. Across this sample there are under 250,000 clones, with 70% to 90% seen only once. The leading ten clones occupy approximately 2.6% of the sample.

The CDR3 runs 15 residues from the cysteine to the phenylalanine. Only the CDR3 portion is preserved as DNA: 45 bases, with reading frame beginning at the first base. V lost 2 bases and J lost 8 bases; the stretch between them is 15 bases long. The germline V gene (reference sequence) sets CDR1 to MNHEY and CDR2 to SMNVEV. The chain is encoded by TRBV27 joined to TRBJ1-4; the D gene remains uncertain. The sequence came from a man aged 45-60 years who had recovered from COVID-19. The sequencing sample was made of peripheral blood. The DNA sequence is as follows: TGTGCCAGCAGTTTAGGTGCGGGTACGGCAGAAAAACTGTTTTTT. Its product reads: CASSLGAGTAEKLFF.